The rows below give T cell receptor beta chains drawn from one sample of a study of T cells in Graves' hyperthyroidism and ophthalmopathy. TCRdb reprocessed the multiplex PCR reads with MiXCR, giving one entry per CDR3 protein. The data show around 500,000 distinct CDR3 sequences, with about 16% seen just once and about 31% held by the top ten. Specimen: blood. These receptors all stem from a woman in her 30s with Graves' ophthalmopathy. CDR3s include the opening cysteine and the closing phenylalanine or tryptophan. A D gene is named only where the DNA matches it firmly. Rows give clone size only sometimes, using once, few, many, or a class for an expanded clone.

16	TRBJ2-1	TRBV27	few	TRBD2	TGTGCCAGCAGTAAAATGGGACTAGCGGGACTGGTTGAGCAGTTCTTC	CASSKMGLAGLVEQFF
13	TRBJ1-2	TRBV12-3/TRBV12-4	-	-	TGTGCCAGCGGCCTAGAGGCGCAGTATGGCTACACCTTC	CASGLEAQYGYTF
14	TRBJ2-7	TRBV6-1	few	-	TGTGCCAGCAGTCTCTCGGGATCTAGTCACGAGCAGTACTTC	CASSLSGSSHEQYF
14	TRBJ2-5	TRBV25-1	few	-	TGTGCCAGCAGTGAACCGGGCGGTAAAGAGACCCAGTACTTC	CASSEPGGKETQYF
16	TRBJ2-7	TRBV4-3	many	TRBD1	TGCGCCAGCAGCCAAGAATCTCTGGACAGGGCCAACGAGCAGTACTTC	CASSQESLDRANEQYF
12	TRBJ1-3	TRBV15	few	-	TGTGCCACCAGCAGAGTTAAAGACACCATATATTTT	CATSRVKDTIYF
14	TRBJ2-1	TRBV14	few	-	TGTGCCAGCAGCCAAGAGCGGGACTACAATGAGCAGTTCTTC	CASSQERDYNEQFF
14	TRBJ2-1	TRBV10-1	-	TRBD2	TGCGCCAGCAGGGTAGGACTAGCGGGAACTGAGCAGTTCTTC	CASRVGLAGTEQFF
12	TRBJ2-3	TRBV7-2	-	-	TGTGCCAGCAGCTCAATCACAGATACGCAGTATTTT	CASSSITDTQYF
14	TRBJ2-1	TRBV6-1	few	TRBD2	TGTGCCAGCGAGACTAGCGGTTTCTACAATGAGCAGTTCTTC	CASETSGFYNEQFF
14	TRBJ1-2	TRBV30	many	-	TGTGCCTGGCCATCCGAGGGGGGGCATAATGGCTACACCTTC	CAWPSEGGHNGYTF
15	TRBJ2-3	TRBV20-1	many	-	TGCAGTGCGCAAGCGGCCCCTTCTAGCACAGATACGCAGTATTTT	CSAQAAPSSTDTQYF
15	TRBJ2-1	TRBV28	-	TRBD2	TGTGCCAGCTACACAAATCCCGGGACTATGGGAGAGCAGTTCTTC	CASYTNPGTMGEQFF
15	TRBJ2-7	TRBV20-1	many	-	TGCAGTGCTAGGCCCTACACGGAATCTTCCTACGAGCAGTACTTC	CSARPYTESSYEQYF
15	TRBJ2-3	TRBV5-1	-	-	TGTGCCAGCAGCTTTAAGCAAGTACTCACAGATACGCAGTATTTT	CASSFKQVLTDTQYF
15	TRBJ2-1	TRBV2	many	TRBD2	TGTGCCAGCAGTGAAGCGGGCCGGGAGCGGGGCGAGCAGTTCTTC	CASSEAGRERGEQFF
12	TRBJ2-7	TRBV20-1	many	-	TGCAGTGCAATCAGGGGGGTGGACGAGCAGTACTTC	CSAIRGVDEQYF
14	TRBJ2-3	TRBV20-1	-	-	TGCAGTGCCCGAGGGTGGGTATACACAGATACGCAGTATTTT	CSARGWVYTDTQYF
15	TRBJ2-7	TRBV19	few	-	TGTGCCAACACCCCCGGCAGGGAAAGGGACTACGAGCAGTACTTC	CANTPGRERDYEQYF
15	TRBJ2-3	TRBV11-3	many	-	TGTGCCAGCAGCTTAGATCATGCCAGGACAGATACGCAGTATTTT	CASSLDHARTDTQYF
14	TRBJ1-3	TRBV7-9	-	TRBD1	TGTTCCAGCAGCTCCAGGGGGAATGGAAACACCATATATTTT	CSSSSRGNGNTIYF
17	TRBJ2-5	TRBV28	-	TRBD2	TGTGCCAGCAGTTTAGGCCTAGCGGGAGGGCCTTTTGAGACCCAGTACTTC	CASSLGLAGGPFETQYF
15	TRBJ2-7	TRBV28	many	TRBD1	TGTGCCAGCAGTACTAGGACAGGGAGAGAGGACGAGCAGTACTTC	CASSTRTGREDEQYF
13	TRBJ2-7	TRBV2	many	TRBD1	TGTGCCAGCAGTCAGACAGGGGCCTACGAGCAGTACTTC	CASSQTGAYEQYF
15	TRBJ2-1	TRBV18	many	-	TGTGCCAGCTCACCAGGGCTAACCTTTAGAAATGAGCAGTTCTTC	CASSPGLTFRNEQFF
16	TRBJ2-1	TRBV15	many	TRBD2	TGTGCCACCAGATCCCCGGGTTGGGCGGGAGGCAATGAGCAGTTCTTC	CATRSPGWAGGNEQFF
14	TRBJ2-5	TRBV28	many	-	TGTGCCAGCACCCCCGGGACGACACAAGAGACCCAGTACTTC	CASTPGTTQETQYF
18	TRBJ2-7	TRBV12-3/TRBV12-4	-	-	TGTGCCAGCAGTTTATTTTCTAGGTTGGCAGGGAATACCTACGAGCAGTACTTC	CASSLFSRLAGNTYEQYF
17	TRBJ2-4	TRBV6-2/TRBV6-3	once	-	TGTGCCAGCAGTGGACCTACCCTTACTCTAGCCAAAAACATTCAGTACTTC	CASSGPTLTLAKNIQYF
15	TRBJ2-2	TRBV5-5	-	TRBD1	TGTGCCAGCTCATCCGGGACAGACTACACCGGGGAGCTGTTTTTT	CASSSGTDYTGELFF
17	TRBJ2-5	TRBV15	few	-	TGTGCCACCAGCAGAGATCGAACAGGGACCATCCAAGAGACCCAGTACTTC	CATSRDRTGTIQETQYF
18	TRBJ2-2	TRBV27	-	TRBD2	TGTGCCAGCAACCTATGGGGACTAGCGGGAGGGCCTACCGGGGAGCTGTTTTTT	CASNLWGLAGGPTGELFF
13	TRBJ2-7	TRBV28	-	TRBD2	TGTGCCAGCAGCCGGGGGGTCGGTGACGAGCAGTACTTC	CASSRGVGDEQYF